This T cell receptor beta chain was recorded in a study of siplizumab effects on memory and regulatory T cells. Whole-study results and caveats: The study found that siplizumab significantly reduced alloreactive sequences traceable to unstimulated CD4+ memory cells. Where siplizumab was present, mappable alloreactive CD4+ clones averaged 68.8% Treg-derived, compared with 25% to 30% in controls. A minor fraction of alloreactive clones, and no more, mapped to unstimulated subsets.

Roughly 10^5 TCR templates per sample were sequenced. The method was immunoSEQ multiplex PCR; TCRdb's version includes in-frame clones alone and lacks a portion of them. The sample yields tens of thousands of clones, roughly 93% seen once. This CDR3 comprises 15 residues. Looked up from germline, CDR1 is SGHAT and CDR2 is FQNNGV. Trimming cost V 5 bases and J 1 base, with 15 bases left between them. This clone has just a few counts. Its antigen remains unknown. Specimen: CD8+ T cells sorted from blood. The receptor was isolated from a human donor in good health. The V call is TRBV11-2, the J call TRBJ2-7, with D maybe TRBD1 (5 bases). CDR3 sequence reads: CASSTFLGESYEQYF. The CDR3 DNA reads TGTGCCAGCAGCACTTTCCTAGGGGAATCCTACGAGCAGTACTTC. The full variable domain, in which reference TRBV11-2 and TRBJ2-7 provide the parts outside the CDR3, is EAGVAQSPRYKIIEKRQSVAFWCNPISGHATLYWYQQILGQGPKLLIQFQNNGVVDDSQLPKDRFSAERLKGVDSTLKIQPAKLEDSAVYLCASSTFLGESYEQYFGPGTRLTVT.